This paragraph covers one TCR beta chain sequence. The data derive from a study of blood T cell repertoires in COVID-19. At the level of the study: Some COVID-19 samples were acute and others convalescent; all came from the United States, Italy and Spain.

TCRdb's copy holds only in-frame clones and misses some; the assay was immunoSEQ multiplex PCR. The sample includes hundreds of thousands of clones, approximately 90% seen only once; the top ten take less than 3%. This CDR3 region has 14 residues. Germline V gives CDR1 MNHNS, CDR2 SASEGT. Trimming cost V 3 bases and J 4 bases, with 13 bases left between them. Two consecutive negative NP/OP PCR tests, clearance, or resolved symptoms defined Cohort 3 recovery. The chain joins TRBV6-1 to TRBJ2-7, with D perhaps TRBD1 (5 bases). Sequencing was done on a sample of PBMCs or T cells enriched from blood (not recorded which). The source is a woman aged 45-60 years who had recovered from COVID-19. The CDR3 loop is CASSDLGQGYEQYF. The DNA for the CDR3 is TGTGCCAGCAGTGACCTGGGGCAGGGATACGAGCAGTACTTC.